This passage covers 9 T cell receptor beta chains from one sample sequenced in a study of molecular identifiers for immune sequencing clone quantification. One entry per CDR3 protein results from TCRdb running MiXCR on the PCR reads. The repertoire consists of around 480,000 distinct CDR3 sequences, with over 20% occurring once and the leading ten covering approximately 0.8%. Sample: naive CD8+ T cells from blood, with Jurkat cell RNA spiked in. Stated subset: FACS-sorted CD8+CD4-CCR7+CD45RA+ naive T cells. The receptors were gathered from a human donor in good health. Some libraries in this study had Jurkat cell RNA spiked in.

Points on this clonotype: A read error is possible here, since a much larger clone lies one base away. The chain recombines TRBV4-1 with TRBJ1-1; a possible D gene is TRBD1 (5 bases). V lost 4 bases and J 0 bases, leaving 15 bases between the germline ends. This CDR3 region has 16 residues. Per germline, CDR1 MGHRA and CDR2 YSYEKL. CDR3 DNA: TGCGCCAGCAGCCGAGTGACAGCTTTAATGAACACTGAAGCTTTCTTT. It translates to CASSRVTALMNTEAFF.

This clonotype has at least ten counts. The V gene is TRBV11-2, the J gene TRBJ2-1, with a possible D match to TRBD2 (5 bases). In germline, CDR1 is SGHAT, CDR2 FQNNGV. The CDR3 length is 15 residues. Trimming stripped 5 bases from V and 6 bases from J, with 17 bases between. The CDR3 coding sequence is TGTGCCAGCAGCCCGGCTAGACTACGGAGCAATGAGCAGTTCTTC. This translates into CASSPARLRSNEQFF.

Many counts were recorded for this clonotype. The chain recombines TRBV7-2 with TRBJ2-1, with D hard to call. The V gene lost 1 base and the J gene lost 0 bases, with 13 bases spanning the gap. In germline, CDR1 is SGHTA, CDR2 FQGNSA. CDR3 length: 17 residues. In nucleotides, the CDR3 is TGTGCCAGCAGCTTAGGGTTCGGAACTTCCTCCTACAATGAGCAGTTCTTC. Translation gives CASSLGFGTSSYNEQFF.

Many counts were recorded for this clonotype. The chain carries TRBV9 and TRBJ2-3, with 8 positions matching TRBD2. Germline CDR1 reads SGDLS; CDR2 reads YYNGEE. V shed 2 bases and J 1 base; nucleotides not matched to a gene: 0. The CDR3 has 14 amino acids. CDR3 loop: CASSVSGGTDTQYF. CDR3 DNA: TGTGCCAGCAGCGTTAGCGGGGGCACAGATACGCAGTATTTT.

This clonotype showed up many times. This chain uses TRBV28 with TRBJ1-2; 9 nucleotides match TRBD1. J lost 1 base, V lost 6 bases, and 3 bases had no gene match. Germline lookup yields CDR1 MDHEN and CDR2 SYDVKM. The CDR3 runs 14 residues. The CDR3 protein is CASRGTGSNYGYTF. DNA of the CDR3: TGTGCCAGCAGGGGGACAGGGAGTAACTATGGCTACACCTTC.

The table lists this clonotype with many counts. In DNA form, the CDR3 reads TGTGCCAGCAGTTACTCTTCCGGGTACAATGAGCAGTTCTTC. Protein sequence: CASSYSSGYNEQFF. The chain joins TRBV6-6 to TRBJ2-1; D remains ambiguous. The germline gives CDR1 MNHNY, CDR2 SVGAGI (reference sequence). V was trimmed by 0 bases and J by 4 bases, leaving 7 bases between them. The CDR3 sequence is 14 residues long.

This clonotype came up many times. This chain links TRBV6-5 with TRBJ1-4, with TRBD1 as a possible D gene (5 bases). Per germline, CDR1 MNHEY and CDR2 SVGAGI. This CDR3 has 15 residues. Between the trimmed V and J ends, which lost 3 bases and 5 bases, there was a span of 13 bases. In nucleotides, the CDR3 is TGTGCCAGCAGTTATGAAGGGGCCCCGAATGAAAAACTGTTTTTT. This gives the protein CASSYEGAPNEKLFF.

Remarks on this clonotype: One end of the junction varies from germline; a read error may be responsible. The rearrangement joins TRBV4-3 to TRBJ1-6; D unresolved. The germline gives CDR1 LGHNA, CDR2 YSLEER. The CDR3 consists of 15 residues. The CDR3 reads CASGQDGLLGSPLHF. DNA of the CDR3: TGCGCCAGCGGCCAAGACGGGCTCCTGGGCTCACCCCTCCACTTT.

There are a few counts of this clonotype. The J gene is TRBJ2-1, the V gene TRBV11-2; D is unresolved. Looked up from germline, CDR1 is SGHAT and CDR2 is FQNNGV. V lost 1 base and J lost 0, with 10 bases in between. The CDR3 runs to 16 residues. CDR3 in DNA: TGTGCCAGCAGCTTAGCCCCGGATACCTCCTACAATGAGCAGTTCTTC. Translation: CASSLAPDTSYNEQFF.